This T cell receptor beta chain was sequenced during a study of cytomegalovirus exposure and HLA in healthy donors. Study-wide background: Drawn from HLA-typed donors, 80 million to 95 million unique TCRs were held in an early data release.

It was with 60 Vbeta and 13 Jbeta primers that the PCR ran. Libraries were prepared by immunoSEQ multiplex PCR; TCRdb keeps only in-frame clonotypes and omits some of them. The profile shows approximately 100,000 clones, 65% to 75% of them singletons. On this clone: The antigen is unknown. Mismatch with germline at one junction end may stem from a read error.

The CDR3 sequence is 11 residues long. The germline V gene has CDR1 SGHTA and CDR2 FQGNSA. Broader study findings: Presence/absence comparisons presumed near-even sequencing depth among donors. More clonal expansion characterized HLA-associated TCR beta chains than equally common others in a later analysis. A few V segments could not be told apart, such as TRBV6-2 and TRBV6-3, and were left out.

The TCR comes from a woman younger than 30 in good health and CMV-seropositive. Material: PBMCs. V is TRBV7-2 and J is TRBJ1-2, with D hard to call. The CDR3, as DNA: TGTGCCAGCAGCCTAGCATCGGGCTACACCTTC. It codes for CASSLASGYTF.